A single sample is the source of the 7 T cell receptor beta chains below, sequenced in a study of T-cell reconstitution after alpha-beta-depleted transplantation in children. For TCRbeta, the library was prepared with unique molecular identifiers. Each CDR3 protein is one row after TCRdb ran MiXCR on the PCR reads. Here the sample spans roughly 70,000 distinct CDR3 sequences, roughly 5% being singletons. The sample in question was PBMCs, mostly from graft donor cells, obtained 180 days after TCRalphabeta/CD19-depleted stem cell transplant. These receptors were collected from a boy in the first two years of life who had a stem cell transplant for acute myeloid leukemia, so the T cells may come from the graft donor.

This clonotype came up many times. This chain uses TRBV12-3 or TRBV12-4 with TRBJ2-1; D unclear. This CDR3 is 16 amino acids long. Trimming shortened V by 6 bases and J by 1 base, and 16 bases separated the two germline ends. CDR3 region: CASSPPPASSYNEQFF. CDR3 DNA sequence: TGTGCCAGCAGCCCCCCACCAGCCTCATCCTACAATGAGCAGTTCTTC.

This clonotype was counted many times. CDR3 bases: TGTGCCAGCACGATATCCCCGCGGGGCTACAATGAGCAGTTCTTC. This translates into CASTISPRGYNEQFF. The chain carries TRBV6-2 or TRBV6-3 and TRBJ2-1, with D possibly being TRBD2 (6 bases). The CDR3 totals 15 residues. V was clipped by 7 bases and J by 3 bases, with 16 bases between them. Per germline, CDR1 MNHEY and CDR2 SVGEGT.

Ten or more counts support this clonotype. V gene TRBV19 combines with J gene TRBJ1-2; D gene unclear. Trimming shortened V by 6 bases and J by 2 bases, and 10 bases separated the two germline ends. Per the germline V gene, CDR1 is LNHDA and CDR2 is SQIVND (reference sequence). CDR3 length: 13 residues. For the CDR3, the DNA is TGTGCCAGTAGCCGAAGACTGAACTATGGCTACACCTTC. As protein: CASSRRLNYGYTF.

The sample holds a few counts of this clonotype. V gene TRBV20-1 combines with J gene TRBJ2-7; 9 nucleotides align to TRBD1. Trimming removed 4 bases from V and 3 bases from J; junction bases left unmatched: 10. The germline CDR1 and CDR2 sequences are DFQATT and SNEGSKA (reference sequence). This CDR3 contains 15 residues. The CDR3 DNA sequence: TGCAGTGCTACTAGGGGGACAGGGATTTTCTACGAGCAGTACTTC. Translated, it gives CSATRGTGIFYEQYF.

This clonotype occurred many times. The chain uses TRBV6-5 and TRBJ2-2; unclear D gene. Germline V gene sequence: CDR1 MNHEY, CDR2 SVGAGI. The CDR3 has 15 amino acids. Trimming removed 8 bases at V and 3 bases at J, with 16 bases between. CDR3 sequence reads: CASVMSGRYTGELFF. CDR3 nucleotide sequence: TGTGCCAGCGTCATGAGTGGGCGGTACACCGGGGAGCTGTTTTTT.

At least ten counts were recorded for this clonotype. The chain uses TRBV20-1 and TRBJ2-5, with 7 nucleotides matching TRBD1. Germline V gene sequence: CDR1 DFQATT, CDR2 SNEGSKA (reference sequence). The length of the CDR3 is 12 residues. V lost 3 bases and J lost 4; bases outside the gene matches: 2. The CDR3 here is CSARGQSETQYF. CDR3 bases: TGCAGTGCTAGGGGACAGTCAGAGACCCAGTACTTC.

The sample holds many counts of this clonotype. V is TRBV12-3 or TRBV12-4 and J is TRBJ2-2; TRBD2 might be the D (5 bases). The CDR3 is made up of 17 amino acids. V lost 6 bases, J lost 0 bases, and 17 bases lay in between. CDR3: CASRGGPGWANTGELFF. CDR3 bases: TGTGCCAGCAGGGGCGGGCCGGGGTGGGCGAACACCGGGGAGCTGTTTTTT.